Below are 23 T cell receptor beta chains sequenced from a single sample in a study of control samples from healthy donors and cancer patients. Profiled with immunoSEQ multiplex PCR; TCRdb holds only in-frame clones, not every one. The sample holds just under 75,000 clones; about 88% are singletons and the top ten take 4%. Source material: blood. Source of these receptors: a woman aged 45-59 years in good health.

This clone was recorded only once. The V and J genes are TRBV27 and TRBJ1-2; 11 bases agree with TRBD1. The trim removed 8 bases at V and 6 bases at J, leaving 11 bases unmatched. CDR3 length equals 15 residues. Germline V CDR1 and CDR2: MNHEY, SMNVEV (reference sequence). The chain's CDR3 is CASGPFRDRGNGYTF. The CDR3 region has the DNA TGTGCCAGCGGCCCCTTCCGGGACAGGGGGAATGGCTACACCTTC.

This chain joins TRBV11-2 and TRBJ2-3; 15 bases align to TRBD2. The length of the CDR3 is 19 residues. The germline V gene has CDR1 SGHAT and CDR2 FQNNGV. Unmatched junction bases numbered 9, after V lost 2 bases and J lost 3 bases. Written as DNA, the CDR3 is TGTGCCAGCAGCTTATACGAGGGGGGACTAGCGGGAGGAACAGATACGCAGTATTTT. Its translation: CASSLYEGGLAGGTDTQYF.

The genes are TRBV11-3 and TRBJ2-1; 9 bases match TRBD2. The CDR3 length is 14 residues. CDR1 and CDR2 from the germline V gene are SGHNT and YENEEA. V was pared by 5 bases and J by 6 bases, with 5 bases of the junction left unmatched. This CDR3 is CASSRGTSLNEQFF. DNA for the CDR3: TGTGCCAGCAGCCGAGGGACTAGCCTCAATGAGCAGTTCTTC.

The chain joins TRBV10-3 to TRBJ2-7; 9 bases map to TRBD1. The CDR3 consists of 15 residues. J gave up 3 bases and V 6 bases, and 9 bases lay outside the gene matches. The germline V gene encodes CDR1 ENHRY and CDR2 SYGVKD. CDR3 nucleotide sequence: TGTGCCATCAGCAGAAACCGGGACAGGGACTACGAGCAGTACTTC. It codes for CAISRNRDRDYEQYF.

The chain uses TRBV3-1 (or the pseudogene TRBV3-2) and TRBJ2-1; TRBD2 matches at 10 bases. This CDR3 comprises 16 residues. Trimming at V came to 1 base and at J to 8 bases, leaving 8 bases not matched to a gene. Germline V CDR1 and CDR2: LGHDT, YNNKEL (reference sequence). The CDR3 is CASSQGWTSGKDEQFF. DNA for the CDR3: TGTGCCAGCAGCCAAGGATGGACTAGCGGTAAAGATGAGCAGTTCTTC.

V and J are TRBV11-2 and TRBJ2-2; 7 nucleotides agree with TRBD2. V lost 6 bases, J lost 5 bases, and 12 bases stayed unmatched. The germline V gene encodes CDR1 SGHAT and CDR2 FQNNGV. This CDR3 region has 16 residues. DNA for the CDR3: TGTGCCAGCAGTAAGCTTAGCGGGCGAGGGACCGGGGAGCTGTTTTTT. Encoded protein: CASSKLSGRGTGELFF.

The rearrangement joins TRBV25-1 to TRBJ2-5; 10 bases agree with TRBD2. The CDR3 has 16 amino acids. The germline V gene has CDR1 MGHDK and CDR2 SYGVNS. V trimming: 8 bases; J trimming: 4 bases; junction bases outside the gene matches: 13. The CDR3 reads CASSLGSSGGGETQYF. As DNA, the CDR3 is TGTGCCAGCTCTCTAGGGTCTAGCGGGGGAGGAGAGACCCAGTACTTC.

V gene TRBV27 combines with J gene TRBJ2-3, with 9 bases lining up with TRBD2. The CDR3 has 15 amino acids. Germline CDR1 and CDR2: MNHEY and SMNVEV (reference sequence). V shed 5 bases, J shed 3 bases, and the junction held 6 bases outside the gene matches. The CDR3 protein is CASSPKAGGTDTQYF. The DNA for the CDR3 is TGTGCCAGCAGTCCTAAAGCGGGAGGAACAGATACGCAGTATTTT.

The V gene is TRBV5-1, the J gene TRBJ1-2; unclear D gene. The germline gives CDR1 SGHRS, CDR2 YFSETQ. The CDR3 totals 13 residues. Trimming removed 0 bases at V and 3 bases at J, with 6 bases between. The CDR3, as DNA: TGCGCCAGCAGCTTGGCGGAGGACTATGGCTACACCTTC. Amino acid sequence: CASSLAEDYGYTF.

This chain uses TRBV5-4 with TRBJ1-2, with a tentative D call TRBD1 (5 bases). Between the trimmed V and J ends, which lost 4 bases and 5 bases, there was a span of 15 bases. The CDR3 is made up of 14 amino acids. The germline V gene encodes CDR1 SGHNT and CDR2 YYREEE (reference sequence). The CDR3 nucleotides are TGTGCCAGCAGCCTCGGGACGGTTGGTTATGGCTACACCTTC. It encodes CASSLGTVGYGYTF.

The chain is built from TRBV7-3 and TRBJ2-1; perhaps D is TRBD1 or TRBD2 (6 bases each). Between the trimmed V and J ends, which lost 1 base and 0 bases, there was a span of 10 bases. The CDR3 loop spans 16 amino acids. Germline V gives CDR1 SGHTA, CDR2 FQGTGA. In DNA form, the CDR3 reads TGTGCCAGCAGCTTAAACGGAGGGGGCTCCTACAATGAGCAGTTCTTC. Amino acids: CASSLNGGGSYNEQFF.

The chain combines TRBV27 with TRBJ2-5; the D gene could be TRBD1 or TRBD2 (5 bases each). Germline-derived CDR1 and CDR2 are MNHEY and SMNVEV (reference sequence). The CDR3 is 16 amino acids. Trimming pared 8 bases from V and 4 bases from J, leaving 23 bases between. The CDR3 reads CASGRSGGEARETQYF. In nucleotides, the CDR3 is TGTGCCAGCGGCCGAAGTGGGGGAGAGGCAAGAGAGACCCAGTACTTC.

V and J are TRBV20-1 and TRBJ2-7, with 9 nucleotides matching TRBD2. J lost 1 base, V lost 3 bases, and 7 bases had no gene match. CDR3 length equals 15 residues. Germline V gene data show CDR1 as DFQATT and CDR2 as SNEGSKA (reference sequence). CDR3 region: CSASPNLAGSYEQYF. Here the CDR3 DNA reads TGCAGTGCTAGTCCCAATCTAGCGGGGTCCTACGAGCAGTACTTC.

The V call is TRBV30, the J call TRBJ2-5; the D call may be TRBD1 or TRBD2 (5 bases each). Matching the DNA end better, TRBJ2-7 makes the J call doubtful. The CDR3 contains 14 residues. The V gene's germline CDR1 is GTSNPN and CDR2 SVGIG (reference sequence). The CDR3 DNA reads as TGTGCCTGGAGGGGGACGTACTGGGTTGGCGAGCAGTACTTC. This encodes CAWRGTYWVGEQYF.

V is TRBV28 and J is TRBJ2-7, with D possibly TRBD2 on 7 matching bases. CDR3 length: 14 residues. The V end was cut by 6 bases, the J end by 9 bases, with 21 bases between. Germline assignment: CDR1 MDHEN and CDR2 SYDVKM. CDR3 loop: CASSRTKGGTGQYF. DNA for the CDR3: TGTGCCAGCAGCCGGACCAAGGGGGGGACGGGGCAGTACTTC.

The gene calls are TRBV9 and TRBJ2-7; D is possibly TRBD1 (5 bases). The V gene lost 0 bases and the J gene lost 4 bases, with 14 bases spanning the gap. The CDR3 sequence is 15 residues long. CDR1 SGDLS and CDR2 YYNGEE come from the germline V gene. CDR3 sequence (DNA): TGTGCCAGCAGCGTAGGATTGGACAACATATACGAGCAGTACTTC. It codes for CASSVGLDNIYEQYF.

The rearrangement uses TRBV13 and TRBJ1-3, with no clear D. The V end lost 5 bases, the J end lost 3 bases, and 17 bases lay between the germline ends. The germline CDR1 and CDR2 sequences are PRHDT and FYEKMQ (reference sequence). CDR3 length equals 16 residues. For the CDR3, the DNA is TGTGCCAGCAGCAACTCCGGGGAAAAAGGTGGAAACACCATATATTTT. This translates into CASSNSGEKGGNTIYF. The variable domain in full, completed from reference TRBV13 and TRBJ1-3, reads AAGVIQSPRHLIKEKRETATLKCYPIPRHDTVYWYQQGPGQDPQFLISFYEKMQSDKGSIPDRFSAQQFSDYHSELNMSSLELGDSALYFCASSNSGEKGGNTIYFGEGSWLTVV.

This clone was detected only a few times. The rearrangement joins TRBV7-6 to TRBJ2-7; 8 bases map to TRBD2. J lost 4 bases, V lost 3 bases, and 8 bases had no gene match. CDR1 and CDR2 (germline): SGHVS, FNYEAQ. The CDR3 is 15 amino acids. CDR3 protein: CASSFNTGGPYEQYF. The CDR3 DNA reads as TGTGCCAGCAGCTTCAATACGGGAGGGCCGTACGAGCAGTACTTC.

The chain couples TRBV14 to TRBJ1-2, with D unclear. Germline V gene sequence: CDR1 SGHDN, CDR2 FVKESK. This CDR3 spans 12 amino acids. The ends were cut back, 3 bases at V and 2 bases at J, with 4 bases in the middle. In DNA form, the CDR3 reads TGTGCCAGCAGCCAGGGGAACTATGGCTACACCTTC. It is translated as CASSQGNYGYTF. Full variable domain (outside the CDR3, taken from reference TRBV14 and TRBJ1-2): EAGVTQFPSHSVIEKGQTVTLRCDPISGHDNLYWYRRVMGKEIKFLLHFVKESKQDESGMPNNRFLAERTGGTYSTLKVQPAELEDSGVYFCASSQGNYGYTFGSGTRLTVV.

This rearrangement joins TRBV28 to TRBJ1-2; D uncertain. The V end lost 3 bases, the J end lost 8 bases, and 13 bases lay between the germline ends. The CDR3 runs 13 residues. Germline CDR1 and CDR2: MDHEN and SYDVKM. Here the CDR3 reads CASSFRREEGYTF. The CDR3 coding sequence is TGTGCCAGCAGTTTCCGACGGGAGGAAGGCTACACCTTC.

The chain employs TRBV6-5 and TRBJ2-5, with 9 positions matching TRBD2. Germline V gene sequence: CDR1 MNHEY, CDR2 SVGAGI. J gave up 1 base and V 4 bases, and 7 bases lay outside the gene matches. The CDR3 consists of 16 residues. CDR3 nucleotide sequence: TGTGCCAGCAGTTTCCTTAGCGGGAGCGTCCAAGAGACCCAGTACTTC. It translates to CASSFLSGSVQETQYF.

J is TRBJ1-1 and V is TRBV19, with D unclear. Looked up from germline, CDR1 is LNHDA and CDR2 is SQIVND (reference sequence). V gave up 7 bases and J gave up 0 bases, with 3 bases separating them. This CDR3 comprises 11 residues. This CDR3 reads CASNLNTEAFF. The CDR3 DNA is TGTGCCAGTAACCTGAACACTGAAGCTTTCTTT.

The chain is built from TRBV19 and TRBJ2-2; D is unclear. V lost 3 bases, J lost 1 base, and 6 bases lay in between. There are 14 residues in the CDR3. Germline values: CDR1 LNHDA, CDR2 SQIVND (reference sequence). CDR3 sequence (DNA): TGTGCCAGTAGTATTAATCAGAACACCGGGGAGCTGTTTTTT. Protein sequence: CASSINQNTGELFF.